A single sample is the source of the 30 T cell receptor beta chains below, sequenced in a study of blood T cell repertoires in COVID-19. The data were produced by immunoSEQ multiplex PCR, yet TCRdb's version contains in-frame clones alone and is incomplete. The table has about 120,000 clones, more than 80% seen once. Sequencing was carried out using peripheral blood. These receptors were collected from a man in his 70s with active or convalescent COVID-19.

The CDR3 region has the DNA TGTGCCAGCCGCCCCCCGGGACAGGGGTCCTACGAGCAGTACTTC. Encoded protein: CASRPPGQGSYEQYF. The V gene is TRBV11-2, the J gene TRBJ2-7, with 10 bases lining up with TRBD1. CDR3 length: 15 residues. CDR1 is SGHAT, CDR2 FQNNGV, per germline. After removal of 8 bases from V and 1 base from J, the junction contained 8 bases not matched to a gene. Full variable domain (remainder filled in from reference TRBV11-2 and TRBJ2-7): EAGVAQSPRYKIIEKRQSVAFWCNPISGHATLYWYQQILGQGPKLLIQFQNNGVVDDSQLPKDRFSAERLKGVDSTLKIQPAKLEDSAVYLCASRPPGQGSYEQYFGPGTRLTVT.

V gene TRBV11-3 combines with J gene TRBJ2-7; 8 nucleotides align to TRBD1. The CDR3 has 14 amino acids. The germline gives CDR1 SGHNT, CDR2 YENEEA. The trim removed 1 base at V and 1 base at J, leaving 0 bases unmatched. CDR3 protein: CASSLGTGSYEQYF. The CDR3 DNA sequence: TGTGCCAGCAGCTTAGGGACAGGGTCCTACGAGCAGTACTTC.

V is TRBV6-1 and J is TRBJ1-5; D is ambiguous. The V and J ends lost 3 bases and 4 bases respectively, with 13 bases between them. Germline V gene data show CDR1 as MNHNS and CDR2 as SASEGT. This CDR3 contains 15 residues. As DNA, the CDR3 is TGTGCCAGCAGTGAGGGAGGGAGGGTGAATCAGCCCCAGCATTTT. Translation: CASSEGGRVNQPQHF.

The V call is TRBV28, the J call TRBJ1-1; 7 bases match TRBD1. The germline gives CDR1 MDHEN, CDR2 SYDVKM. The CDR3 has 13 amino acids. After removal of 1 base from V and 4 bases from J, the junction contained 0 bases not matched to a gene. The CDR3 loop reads CASSLYRGTEAFF. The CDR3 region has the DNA TGTGCCAGCAGTTTATACAGGGGCACTGAAGCTTTCTTT. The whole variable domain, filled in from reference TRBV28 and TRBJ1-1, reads DVKVTQSSRYLVKRTGEKVFLECVQDMDHENMFWYRQDPGLGLRLIYFSYDVKMKEKGDIPEGYSVSREKKERFSLILESASTNQTSMYLCASSLYRGTEAFFGQGTRLTVV.

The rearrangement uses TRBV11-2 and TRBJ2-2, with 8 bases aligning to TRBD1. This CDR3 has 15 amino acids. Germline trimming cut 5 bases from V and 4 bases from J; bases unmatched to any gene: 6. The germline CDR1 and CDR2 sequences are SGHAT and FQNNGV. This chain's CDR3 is CASSEQGGFTGELFF. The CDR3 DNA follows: TGTGCCAGCAGCGAACAGGGGGGTTTCACCGGGGAGCTGTTTTTT.

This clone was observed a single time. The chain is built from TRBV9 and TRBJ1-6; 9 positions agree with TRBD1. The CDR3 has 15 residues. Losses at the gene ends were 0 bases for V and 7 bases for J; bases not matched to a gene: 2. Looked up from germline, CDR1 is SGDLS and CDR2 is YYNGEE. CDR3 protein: CASSVDGQGNSPLHF. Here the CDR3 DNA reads TGTGCCAGCAGCGTAGATGGACAGGGGAATTCACCCCTCCACTTT.

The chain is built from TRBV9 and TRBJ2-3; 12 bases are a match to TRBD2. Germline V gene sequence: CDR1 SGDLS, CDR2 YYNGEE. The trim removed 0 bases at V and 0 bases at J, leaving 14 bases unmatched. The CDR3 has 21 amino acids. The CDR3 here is CASSVAPGLAGGPSSTDTQYF. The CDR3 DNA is TGTGCCAGCAGCGTAGCCCCCGGGCTAGCGGGAGGGCCCTCTAGCACAGATACGCAGTATTTT. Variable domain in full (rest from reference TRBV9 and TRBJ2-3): DSGVTQTPKHLITATGQRVTLRCSPRSGDLSVYWYQQSLDQGLQFLIQYYNGEERAKGNILERFSAQQFPDLHSELNLSSLELGDSALYFCASSVAPGLAGGPSSTDTQYFGPGTRLTVL.

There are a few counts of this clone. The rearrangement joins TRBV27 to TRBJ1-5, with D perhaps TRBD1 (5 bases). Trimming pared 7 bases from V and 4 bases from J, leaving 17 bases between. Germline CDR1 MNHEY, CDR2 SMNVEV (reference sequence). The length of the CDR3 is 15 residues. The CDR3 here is CASKSGVAYNQPQHF. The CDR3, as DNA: TGTGCCAGCAAGTCGGGGGTGGCTTATAATCAGCCCCAGCATTTT.

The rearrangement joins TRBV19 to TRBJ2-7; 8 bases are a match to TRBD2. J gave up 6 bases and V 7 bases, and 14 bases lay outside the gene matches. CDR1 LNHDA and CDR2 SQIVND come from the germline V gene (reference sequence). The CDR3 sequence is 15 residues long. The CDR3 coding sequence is TGTGCCAGTACCGTTCTGGCGGGAGGTGTGGGCGAGCAGTACTTC. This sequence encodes CASTVLAGGVGEQYF.

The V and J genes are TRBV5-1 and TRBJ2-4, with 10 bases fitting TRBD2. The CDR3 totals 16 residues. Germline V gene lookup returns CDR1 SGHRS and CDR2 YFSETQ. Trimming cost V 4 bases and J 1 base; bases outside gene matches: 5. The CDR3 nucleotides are TGCGCCAGCAGCCTCCAGACTAGCGGGGCCAAAAACATTCAGTACTTC. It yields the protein CASSLQTSGAKNIQYF.

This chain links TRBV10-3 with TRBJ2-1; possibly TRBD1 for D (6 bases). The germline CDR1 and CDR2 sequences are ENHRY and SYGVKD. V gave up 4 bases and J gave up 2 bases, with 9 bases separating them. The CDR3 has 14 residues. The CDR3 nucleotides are TGTGCCATCAGTGGACAGGAAGCCTACAATGAGCAGTTCTTC. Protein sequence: CAISGQEAYNEQFF.

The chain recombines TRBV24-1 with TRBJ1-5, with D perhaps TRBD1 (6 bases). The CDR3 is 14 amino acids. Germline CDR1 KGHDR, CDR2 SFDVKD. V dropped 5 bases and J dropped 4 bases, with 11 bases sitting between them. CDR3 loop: CATSVGGPNQPQHF. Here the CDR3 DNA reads TGTGCCACCAGTGTTGGGGGCCCAAATCAGCCCCAGCATTTT.

CDR3: CASSKGGTGGYNEQFF. CDR3 coding DNA: TGTGCCAGCAGCAAAGGAGGGACAGGGGGGTACAATGAGCAGTTCTTC. The V gene is TRBV21-1, the J gene TRBJ2-1; no DNA check was done on the table's D call, TRBD1. TRBV21-1 is an annotated pseudogene. The CDR3 has 16 amino acids.

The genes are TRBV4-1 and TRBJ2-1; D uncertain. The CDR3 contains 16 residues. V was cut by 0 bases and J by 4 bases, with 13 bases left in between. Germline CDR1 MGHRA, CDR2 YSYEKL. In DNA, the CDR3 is TGCGCCAGCAGCCAAGATAGAGTGGCGGAATACAATGAGCAGTTCTTC. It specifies CASSQDRVAEYNEQFF.

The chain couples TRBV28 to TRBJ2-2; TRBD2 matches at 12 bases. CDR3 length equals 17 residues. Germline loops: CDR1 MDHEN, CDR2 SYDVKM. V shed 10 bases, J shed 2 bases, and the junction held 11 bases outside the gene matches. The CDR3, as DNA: TGTGCCACTACCGGGGGTGGACTAGCGGGAAACACCGGGGAGCTGTTTTTT. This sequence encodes CATTGGGLAGNTGELFF.

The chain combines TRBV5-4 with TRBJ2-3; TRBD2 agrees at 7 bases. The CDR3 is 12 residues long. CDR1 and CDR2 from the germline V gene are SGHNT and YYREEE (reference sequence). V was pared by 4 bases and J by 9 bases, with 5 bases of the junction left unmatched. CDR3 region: CASSMSGNTQYF. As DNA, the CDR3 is TGTGCCAGCAGCATGAGCGGGAACACGCAGTATTTT.

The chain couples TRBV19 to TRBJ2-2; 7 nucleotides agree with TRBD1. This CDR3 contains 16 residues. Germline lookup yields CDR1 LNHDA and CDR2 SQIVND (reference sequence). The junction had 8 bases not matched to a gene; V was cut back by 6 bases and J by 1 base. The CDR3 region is CASSPQGTRNTGELFF. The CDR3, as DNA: TGTGCCAGTAGCCCACAGGGGACGAGGAACACCGGGGAGCTGTTTTTT.

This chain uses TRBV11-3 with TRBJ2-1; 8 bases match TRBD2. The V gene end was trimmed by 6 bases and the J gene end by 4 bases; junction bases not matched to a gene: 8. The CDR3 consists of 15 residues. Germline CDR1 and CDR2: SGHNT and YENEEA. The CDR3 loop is CASSRTSGIYNEQFF. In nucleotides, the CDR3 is TGTGCCAGCAGTCGCACTAGCGGCATATACAATGAGCAGTTCTTC.

CDR3 amino acids: CASSSPLGTGGNQPQHF. The CDR3 bases are TGTGCCAGCAGCTCCCCGCTCGGGACAGGGGGCAATCAGCCCCAGCATTTT. The V gene is TRBV5-8, the J gene TRBJ1-5, with 10 positions matching TRBD1. Trimming removed 3 bases from V and 2 bases from J; junction bases left unmatched: 8. The CDR3 spans 17 residues. Germline CDR1 is SGHTS and CDR2 is YDEGEE.

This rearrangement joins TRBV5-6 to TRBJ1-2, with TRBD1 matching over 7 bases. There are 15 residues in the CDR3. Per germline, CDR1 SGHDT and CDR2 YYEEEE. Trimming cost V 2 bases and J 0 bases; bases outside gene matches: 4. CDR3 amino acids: CASSFGTVTNYGYTF. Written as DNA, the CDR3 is TGTGCCAGCAGCTTTGGGACAGTCACTAACTATGGCTACACCTTC.

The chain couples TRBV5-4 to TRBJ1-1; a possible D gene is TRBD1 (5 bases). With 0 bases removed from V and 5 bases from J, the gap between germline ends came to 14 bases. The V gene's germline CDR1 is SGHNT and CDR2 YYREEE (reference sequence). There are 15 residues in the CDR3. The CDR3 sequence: CASSLVLGRGTEAFF. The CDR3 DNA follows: TGTGCCAGCAGCTTGGTTCTGGGGAGGGGAACTGAAGCTTTCTTT. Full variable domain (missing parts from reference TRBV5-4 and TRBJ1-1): ETGVTQSPTHLIKTRGQQVTLRCSSQSGHNTVSWYQQALGQGPQFIFQYYREEENGRGNFPPRFSGLQFPNYSSELNVNALELDDSALYLCASSLVLGRGTEAFFGQGTRLTVV.

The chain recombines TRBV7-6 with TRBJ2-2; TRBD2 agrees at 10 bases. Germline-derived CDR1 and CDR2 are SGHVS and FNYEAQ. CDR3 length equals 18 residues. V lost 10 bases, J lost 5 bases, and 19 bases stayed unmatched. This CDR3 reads CAITRRGSGRASTGELFF. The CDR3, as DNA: TGTGCCATCACCCGACGGGGGAGCGGGAGGGCCTCTACCGGGGAGCTGTTTTTT.

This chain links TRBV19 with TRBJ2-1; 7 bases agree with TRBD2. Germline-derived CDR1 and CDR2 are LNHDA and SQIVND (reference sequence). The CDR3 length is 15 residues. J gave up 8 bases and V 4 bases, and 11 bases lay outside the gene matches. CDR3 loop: CASSSTSDPRDEQFF. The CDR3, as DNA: TGTGCCAGTAGTAGTACTAGCGACCCGAGGGATGAGCAGTTCTTC.

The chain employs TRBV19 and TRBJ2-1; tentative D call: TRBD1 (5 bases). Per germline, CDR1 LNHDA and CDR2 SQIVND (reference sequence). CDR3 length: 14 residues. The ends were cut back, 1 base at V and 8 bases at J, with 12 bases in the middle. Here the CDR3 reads CASSIGPGWDEQFF. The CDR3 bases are TGTGCCAGTAGTATAGGCCCAGGGTGGGATGAGCAGTTCTTC.

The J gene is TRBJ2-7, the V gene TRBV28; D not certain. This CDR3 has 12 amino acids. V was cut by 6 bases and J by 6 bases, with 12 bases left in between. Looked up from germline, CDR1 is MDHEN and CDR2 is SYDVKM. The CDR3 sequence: CASRALLGEQYF. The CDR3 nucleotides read TGTGCCAGCAGAGCACTCCTAGGCGAGCAGTACTTC.

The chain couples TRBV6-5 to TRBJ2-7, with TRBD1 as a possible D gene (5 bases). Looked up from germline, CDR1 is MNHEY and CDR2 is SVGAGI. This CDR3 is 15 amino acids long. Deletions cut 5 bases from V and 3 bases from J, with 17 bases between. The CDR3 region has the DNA TGTGCCAGCAGTCGTTCTCAGGGATTAGGCTACGAGCAGTACTTC. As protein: CASSRSQGLGYEQYF.

The CDR3: CASSALGQSGTDTQYF. CDR3 coding DNA: TGTGCCAGCAGCGCCCTTGGACAGTCCGGCACAGATACGCAGTATTTT. V is TRBV9 and J is TRBJ2-3, with a weak D call TRBD1 (6 bases). The V gene's germline CDR1 is SGDLS and CDR2 YYNGEE. The V gene lost 3 bases and the J gene lost 1 base, with 15 bases spanning the gap. This CDR3 region has 16 residues.

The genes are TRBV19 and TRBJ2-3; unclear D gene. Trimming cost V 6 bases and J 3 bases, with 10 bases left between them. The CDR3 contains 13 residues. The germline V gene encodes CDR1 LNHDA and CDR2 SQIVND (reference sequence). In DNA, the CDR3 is TGTGCCAGTAGGGCGGATGGGACAGATACGCAGTATTTT. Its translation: CASRADGTDTQYF.

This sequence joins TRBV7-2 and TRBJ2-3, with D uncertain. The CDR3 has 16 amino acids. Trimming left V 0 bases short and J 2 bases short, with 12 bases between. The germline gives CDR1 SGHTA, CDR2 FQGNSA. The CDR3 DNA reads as TGTGCCAGCAGCTTAGCCGGTTTGGGCAACACAGATACGCAGTATTTT. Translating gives CASSLAGLGNTDTQYF.

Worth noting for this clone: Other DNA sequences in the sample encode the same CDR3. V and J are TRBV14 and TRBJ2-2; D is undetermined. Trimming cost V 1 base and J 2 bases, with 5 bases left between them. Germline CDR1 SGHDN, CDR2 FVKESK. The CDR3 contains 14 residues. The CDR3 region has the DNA TGTGCCAGCAGCCAAGGCAGTAACACCGGGGAGCTGTTTTTT. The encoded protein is CASSQGSNTGELFF.